This section outlines one TCR beta chain sequence together with its context. These data come from a study of shared clonotypes between healthy human individuals. TCRdb keeps only in-frame clones here, not all; method: immunoSEQ multiplex PCR. This sample has more than 450,000 clones, with 79% found just once. Germline V CDR1 and CDR2: SGHVS, FNYEAQ. This CDR3 has 13 residues. Trimming took off 0 bases at V and 7 bases at J, with 9 bases between the two ends. The sample was PBMCs. The chain joins TRBV7-6 to TRBJ1-2; D is unclear. The source is a woman in her forties in good health. Some clones in this sample may be carry-over from other donors' samples. The CDR3 loop reads CASSLATFGGYTF. CDR3 bases: TGTGCCAGCAGCTTAGCGACTTTTGGTGGCTACACCTTC.